This T cell receptor (beta chain) was recorded in a study of shared clonotypes between healthy human individuals. The CDR3 sequence is 17 residues long. CDR1 MRHNA and CDR2 SNTAGT come from the germline V gene. J was trimmed by 3 bases and V by 5 bases; bases with no gene match: 6. Repertoires were generated with immunoSEQ multiplex PCR, while TCRdb's copy carries only in-frame clones and drops some. This table holds a few million clones, roughly 93% found once. Only Caucasian adults living in Nashville, Tennessee made up the donor group. The split of CD4+ cells yielded CD45RA+ naive and CD45RA-negative memory subsets.

Sequencing used naive CD4+ T cells from PBMCs. Subset: CD45RA+ positively selected. The receptor comes from a man aged 18 to 30 in good health. Some clones in this sample may be carry-over from other donors' samples. V is TRBV6-4 and J is TRBJ2-1, with 14 bases aligning to TRBD2. The CDR3 sequence is CASSSGTSGSGYNEQFF. Here the CDR3 DNA reads TGTGCCAGCAGTTCAGGGACTAGCGGGAGTGGCTACAATGAGCAGTTCTTC.